What follows are 13 T cell receptor beta chains derived from one specimen sequenced in a study of cytomegalovirus exposure and HLA in healthy donors. With 60 Vbeta and 13 Jbeta primers, the PCR was carried out. Only in-frame clones appear in the TCRdb table, and some are missing; sequencing was by immunoSEQ multiplex PCR. The repertoire includes tens of thousands of clones, roughly 77% of them detected once, and roughly 2% sits in the top ten. The material sequenced was PBMCs. The receptors stem from a man aged 40-49 years in good health and CMV-seronegative.

This clone came up a few times. The chain combines TRBV7-2 with TRBJ2-3; D unclear. Between the trimmed V and J ends, which lost 6 bases and 1 base, there was a span of 11 bases. Germline loops: CDR1 SGHTA, CDR2 FQGNSA. This CDR3 is 14 amino acids long. The CDR3 DNA reads TGTGCCAGCAGAGCGTCCCCGGGCACAGATACGCAGTATTTT. It encodes CASRASPGTDTQYF.

The chain carries TRBV19 and TRBJ2-6; 7 positions match TRBD1. The trim removed 7 bases at V and 0 bases at J, leaving 6 bases unmatched. Germline CDR1 LNHDA, CDR2 SQIVND (reference sequence). This CDR3 is built from 16 residues. CDR3 sequence reads: CASIPRGTSGANVLTF. The CDR3 bases are TGTGCCAGTATTCCCAGGGGGACCTCTGGGGCCAACGTCCTGACTTTC.

This clone occurred once. The chain's CDR3 is CSVRSGRANYEQYF. The CDR3 nucleotides are TGCAGCGTTCGTAGCGGGAGGGCCAACTACGAGCAGTACTTC. The chain combines TRBV29-1 with TRBJ2-7; TRBD2 agrees at 11 bases. V trimming: 5 bases; J trimming: 3 bases; junction bases outside the gene matches: 6. The CDR3 is 14 residues long. Germline V gene lookup returns CDR1 SQVTM and CDR2 ANQGSEA.

The rearrangement uses TRBV10-3 and TRBJ2-7; 11 nucleotides match TRBD1. Trimming cost V 3 bases and J 3 bases; bases outside gene matches: 4. Germline assignment: CDR1 ENHRY and CDR2 SYGVKD. The CDR3 length is 15 residues. In nucleotides, the CDR3 is TGTGCCATCAGTGATATAGGGACAGGGGGCTACGAGCAGTACTTC. Translating gives CAISDIGTGGYEQYF.

The chain combines TRBV9 with TRBJ1-3, with 7 bases aligning to TRBD1. The CDR3 totals 14 residues. V was clipped by 0 bases and J by 7 bases; unmatched bases: 4. The V gene's germline CDR1 is SGDLS and CDR2 YYNGEE. The CDR3 nucleotides read TGTGCCAGCAGCGTAGTGGACAGGATCAACACCATATATTTT. It codes for CASSVVDRINTIYF. Full variable domain (rest looked up from reference TRBV9 and TRBJ1-3): DSGVTQTPKHLITATGQRVTLRCSPRSGDLSVYWYQQSLDQGLQFLIQYYNGEERAKGNILERFSAQQFPDLHSELNLSSLELGDSALYFCASSVVDRINTIYFGEGSWLTVV.

The V and J genes are TRBV7-6 and TRBJ1-6; the match to TRBD1 covers 10 bases. The CDR3 sequence is 15 residues long. Trimming removed 6 bases from V and 8 bases from J; junction bases left unmatched: 7. Germline V CDR1 and CDR2: SGHVS, FNYEAQ. For the CDR3, the DNA is TGTGCCAGCAGTGAAGGACAGGGGGTCCATTCACCCCTCCACTTT. Amino acid sequence: CASSEGQGVHSPLHF.

The chain couples TRBV4-1 to TRBJ2-7, with 7 bases fitting TRBD1. Germline V lookup: CDR1 MGHRA, CDR2 YSYEKL. V lost 1 base and J lost 1; bases outside the gene matches: 4. CDR3 size: 15 residues. The CDR3 spells CASSQVRTGSYEQYF. The CDR3 DNA reads as TGCGCCAGCAGCCAAGTGAGGACAGGATCCTACGAGCAGTACTTC.

This clone was observed a single time. This chain uses TRBV7-3 with TRBJ1-2; 7 positions agree with TRBD1. The V gene end was trimmed by 5 bases and the J gene end by 2 bases; junction bases not matched to a gene: 5. The V gene's germline CDR1 is SGHTA and CDR2 FQGTGA. This CDR3 has 14 amino acids. The CDR3 DNA reads as TGTGCCAGCAGCGCCCGACAGGGCAACTATGGCTACACCTTC. Its protein is CASSARQGNYGYTF. Full variable domain (rest looked up from reference TRBV7-3 and TRBJ1-2): GAGVSQTPSNKVTEKGKYVELRCDPISGHTALYWYRQSLGQGPEFLIYFQGTGAADDSGLPNDRFFAVRPEGSVSTLKIQRTERGDSAVYLCASSARQGNYGYTFGSGTRLTVV.

The chain is built from TRBV19 and TRBJ2-2; TRBD1 matches at 8 bases. V gave up 2 bases and J gave up 4 bases; unmatched junction bases: 6. In germline, CDR1 is LNHDA, CDR2 SQIVND (reference sequence). The length of the CDR3 is 16 residues. The CDR3 spells CASSILTGAGTGELFF. The CDR3 DNA reads TGTGCCAGTAGTATACTGACAGGGGCCGGCACCGGGGAGCTGTTTTTT. Based on the CDR3 plus reference TRBV19 and TRBJ2-2, the full variable domain is DGGITQSPKYLFRKEGQNVTLSCEQNLNHDAMYWYRQDPGQGLRLIYYSQIVNDFQKGDIAEGYSVSREKKESFPLTVTSAQKNPTAFYLCASSILTGAGTGELFFGEGSRLTVL.

This chain joins TRBV6-5 and TRBJ1-2; TRBD1 agrees at 7 bases. The CDR3 is 13 amino acids. The V segment lost 6 bases and the J segment 6 bases; nucleotides outside the gene matches: 7. CDR1 and CDR2 (germline): MNHEY, SVGAGI. This CDR3 is CASSKQGKHGYTF. The CDR3 DNA is TGTGCCAGCAGCAAACAGGGGAAGCATGGCTACACCTTC.

J is TRBJ2-3 and V is TRBV19; a weak D match, TRBD2 (6 bases). Trimming left V 7 bases short and J 3 bases short, with 23 bases between. Per the germline V gene, CDR1 is LNHDA and CDR2 is SQIVND (reference sequence). The CDR3 runs to 17 residues. CDR3 sequence: CASTSRGGGVATDTQYF. The CDR3 nucleotides read TGTGCCAGTACCTCGCGGGGAGGAGGGGTCGCGACAGATACGCAGTATTTT.

This clone came up once. The chain carries TRBV2 and TRBJ2-1; 8 nucleotides line up with TRBD1. V was clipped by 6 bases and J by 6 bases; unmatched bases: 4. Germline V gene sequence: CDR1 SNHLY, CDR2 FYNNEI. The CDR3 sequence is 13 residues long. CDR3 region: CASRQGVANEQFF. The CDR3, as DNA: TGTGCCAGCAGACAGGGGGTTGCCAATGAGCAGTTCTTC. Full variable domain (remainder filled in from reference TRBV2 and TRBJ2-1): EPEVTQTPSHQVTQMGQEVILRCVPISNHLYFYWYRQILGQKVEFLVSFYNNEISEKSEIFDDQFSVERPDGSNFTLKIRSTKLEDSAMYFCASRQGVANEQFFGPGTRLTVL.

The chain recombines TRBV6-5 with TRBJ1-6; perhaps TRBD1 as D (5 bases). Germline loops: CDR1 MNHEY, CDR2 SVGAGI. V was trimmed by 2 bases and J by 8 bases, leaving 13 bases between them. The CDR3 loop spans 15 amino acids. CDR3 nucleotide sequence: TGTGCCAGCAGTTACGGTACGAAGGGGTATTCACCCCTCCACTTT. Residues: CASSYGTKGYSPLHF.